A single TCR beta chain is shown here with its context. This clonotype was counted a few times. Its antigen specificity is not known. The sample holds no much larger clone one base away, and base qualities are not on file. At the junction V is shortened by 0 bases and J by 4 bases, with 10 bases in between. CDR1 and CDR2 are drawn from the germline V gene: SGHDT, YYEEEE. Its CDR3 holds 14 amino acids, cysteine through phenylalanine. The kept DNA is CDR3 alone, 42 bases in frame from the first base. The data belong to a study of T-cell reconstitution after alpha-beta-depleted transplantation in children (dated by TCRdb to the mid-2010s). Concerning the study at large: Using TCR repertoire profiling, the study quantitatively followed how T-cell immune reconstitution unfolded in children after TCRalphabeta/CD19-depleted allogeneic hematopoietic cell transplantation. Points the paper makes about the study in general: The frequencies of hyperexpanded clones fell over the following months, and after one year, T-cell counts and TCRbeta diversity were mostly attributed to newly produced T cells. The high TCRbeta diversity at day 60 in some patients was ascribed to recipient T cells and intrathymic progenitors that had survived conditioning. The apparently early recovery of alphabetaT-cell counts about two months after transplant reportedly depended on only several hundred rapidly expanded clones that came from non-depleted graft cells.

The method was PCR. The listed sequencing device is Illumina HiSeq 2500. TCR libraries were prepared with molecular barcoding, using unique molecular identifiers to normalize TCRbeta repertoire quantification. The public reads were run again by TCRdb, first through fastp at Q25 and then through MiXCR, and only productive beta chains were kept. One record per CDR3 amino acid sequence lists the most common genes and DNA. In all, the sample holds about 98,000 distinct CDR3 sequences, and 6% to 9% of those were seen once. Of the sample, about 15% is held by the ten largest clones. The sample's treatment or condition label is to be understood as: allogeneic hematopoietic cell transplantation with graft depleted of TCRalphabeta T cells and CD19 B cells. The children who served as transplant recipients had been given grafts of TCRalphabeta/CD19-depleted allogeneic hematopoietic cells.

The TCR was taken from a boy between 2 and 10 years old with acute lymphoblastic leukemia, due to receive a stem cell transplant. The input for sequencing was PBMCs, taken before TCRalphabeta/CD19-depleted stem cell transplant. This chain is built from TRBV5-6 and TRBJ1-2; 6 matching bases give a weak D call of TRBD1. The nucleotides are TGTGCCAGCAGCTTGGGAAAAGGGGGCTATGGCTACACCTTC. Protein translation: CASSLGKGGYGYTF.